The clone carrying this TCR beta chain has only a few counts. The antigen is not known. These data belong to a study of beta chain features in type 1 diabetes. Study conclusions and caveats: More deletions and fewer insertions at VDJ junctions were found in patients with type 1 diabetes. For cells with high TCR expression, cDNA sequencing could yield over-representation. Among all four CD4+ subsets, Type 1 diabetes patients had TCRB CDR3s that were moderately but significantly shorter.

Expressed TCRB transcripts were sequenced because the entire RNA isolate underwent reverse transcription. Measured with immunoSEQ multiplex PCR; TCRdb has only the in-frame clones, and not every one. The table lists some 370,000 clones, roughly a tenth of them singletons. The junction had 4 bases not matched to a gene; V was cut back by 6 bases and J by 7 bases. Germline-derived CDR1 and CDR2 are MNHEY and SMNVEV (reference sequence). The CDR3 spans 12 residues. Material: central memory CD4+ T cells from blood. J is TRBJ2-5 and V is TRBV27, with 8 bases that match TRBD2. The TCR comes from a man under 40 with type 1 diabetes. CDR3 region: CASRGTRGTQYF. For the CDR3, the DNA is TGTGCCAGCAGGGGGACTAGGGGGACCCAGTACTTC.